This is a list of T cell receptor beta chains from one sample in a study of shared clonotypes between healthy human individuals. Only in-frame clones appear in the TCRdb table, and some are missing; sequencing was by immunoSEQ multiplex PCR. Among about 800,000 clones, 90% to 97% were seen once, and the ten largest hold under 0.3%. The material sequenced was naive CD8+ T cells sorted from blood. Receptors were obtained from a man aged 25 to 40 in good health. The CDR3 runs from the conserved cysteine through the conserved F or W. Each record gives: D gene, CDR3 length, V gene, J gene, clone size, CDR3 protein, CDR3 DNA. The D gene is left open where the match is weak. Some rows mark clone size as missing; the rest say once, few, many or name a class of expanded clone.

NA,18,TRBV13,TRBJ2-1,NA,CASSLRIGANGDEDEQFF,TGTGCCAGCAGCTTGCGGATTGGGGCAAATGGGGATGAGGATGAGCAGTTCTTC
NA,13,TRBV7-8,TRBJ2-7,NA,CASSLDPGYEQYF,TGTGCCAGCAGCTTGGACCCAGGGTACGAGCAGTACTTC
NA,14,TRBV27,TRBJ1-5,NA,CASSSVLGKGPQHF,TGTGCCAGCAGTTCCGTCCTGGGAAAAGGGCCCCAGCATTTT
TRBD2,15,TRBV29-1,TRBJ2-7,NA,CSVEGLSGGPFAQYF,TGCAGCGTTGAGGGCCTATCGGGAGGTCCCTTCGCGCAGTACTTC
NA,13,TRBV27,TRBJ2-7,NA,CASSRGERNEQYF,TGTGCCAGCTCCAGGGGGGAGAGGAACGAGCAGTACTTC
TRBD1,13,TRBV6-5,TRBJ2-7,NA,CASSRTGGNEQYF,TGTGCCAGCAGTCGGACAGGGGGCAACGAGCAGTACTTC
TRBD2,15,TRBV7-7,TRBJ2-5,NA,CASSFGAGGLETQYF,TGTGCTAGCAGCTTTGGGGCGGGAGGCTTGGAGACCCAGTACTTC
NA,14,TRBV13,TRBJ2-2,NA,CASSVVGHTGELFF,TGTGCCAGCAGCGTAGTTGGTCACACCGGGGAGCTGTTTTTT
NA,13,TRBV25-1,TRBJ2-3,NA,CASSEINTDTQYF,TGTGCCAGCAGTGAAATCAACACAGATACGCAGTATTTT
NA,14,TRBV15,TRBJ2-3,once,CATSLRRSTDTQYF,TGTGCCACCAGCTTACGTCGGAGCACAGATACGCAGTATTTT
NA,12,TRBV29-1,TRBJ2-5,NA,CSVDTGEVGFYF,TGCAGCGTTGATACGGGTGAGGTTGGTTTCTACTTC
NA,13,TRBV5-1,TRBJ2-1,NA,CASSLYEGVEQFF,TGCGCCAGCAGCTTGTATGAGGGTGTTGAGCAGTTCTTC
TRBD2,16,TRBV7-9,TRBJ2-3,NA,CASSPQLGLVADTQYF,TGTGCCAGCAGCCCACAACTGGGACTAGTGGCAGATACGCAGTATTTT
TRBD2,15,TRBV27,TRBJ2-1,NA,CASSFSGSTYNEQFF,TGTGCCAGCAGTTTTAGCGGGAGCACCTACAATGAGCAGTTCTTC
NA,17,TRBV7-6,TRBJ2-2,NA,CASSLGEDASNTGELFF,TGTGCCAGCAGCTTAGGTGAGGACGCCTCGAACACCGGGGAGCTGTTTTTT
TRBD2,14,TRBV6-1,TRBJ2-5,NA,CASSEPTTPREQDF,TGTGCCAGCAGTGAACCAACGACCCCGCGGGAGCAGGACTTC
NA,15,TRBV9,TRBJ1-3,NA,CASSTEGGSGNTIYF,TGTGCCAGCAGCACAGAAGGGGGCTCTGGAAACACCATATATTTT
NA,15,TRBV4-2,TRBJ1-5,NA,CASSYEEGSNQPQHF,TGTGCCAGCAGTTATGAAGAGGGTAGCAATCAGCCCCAGCATTTT
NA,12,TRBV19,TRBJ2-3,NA,CASSIGTDTQYF,TGTGCCAGTAGTATAGGGACAGATACGCAGTATTTT
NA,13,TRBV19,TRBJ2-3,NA,CASSISNTDTQYF,TGTGCCAGTAGTATATCAAACACAGATACGCAGTATTTT
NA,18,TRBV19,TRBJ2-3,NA,CASSIQLRQGGHTDTQYF,TGTGCCAGTAGTATCCAACTGCGGCAGGGAGGTCACACAGATACGCAGTATTTT
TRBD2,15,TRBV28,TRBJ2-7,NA,CASSFGLAGVYEQYF,TGTGCCAGCAGTTTTGGACTAGCGGGAGTTTACGAGCAGTACTTC
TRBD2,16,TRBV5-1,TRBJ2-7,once,CASSLEAGVGSLEQYF,TGCGCCAGCAGCTTAGAAGCGGGAGTAGGATCTCTCGAGCAGTACTTC
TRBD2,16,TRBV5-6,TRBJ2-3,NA,CASSALTSASTDTQYF,TGTGCCAGCAGCGCCTTGACTAGCGCATCCACAGATACGCAGTATTTT
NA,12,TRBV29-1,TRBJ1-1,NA,CSSGRENTEAFF,TGCAGTTCGGGGAGGGAGAACACTGAAGCTTTCTTT
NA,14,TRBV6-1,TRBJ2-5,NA,CASSVQDRVETQYF,TGTGCCAGCAGTGTCCAAGACAGAGTGGAGACCCAGTACTTC